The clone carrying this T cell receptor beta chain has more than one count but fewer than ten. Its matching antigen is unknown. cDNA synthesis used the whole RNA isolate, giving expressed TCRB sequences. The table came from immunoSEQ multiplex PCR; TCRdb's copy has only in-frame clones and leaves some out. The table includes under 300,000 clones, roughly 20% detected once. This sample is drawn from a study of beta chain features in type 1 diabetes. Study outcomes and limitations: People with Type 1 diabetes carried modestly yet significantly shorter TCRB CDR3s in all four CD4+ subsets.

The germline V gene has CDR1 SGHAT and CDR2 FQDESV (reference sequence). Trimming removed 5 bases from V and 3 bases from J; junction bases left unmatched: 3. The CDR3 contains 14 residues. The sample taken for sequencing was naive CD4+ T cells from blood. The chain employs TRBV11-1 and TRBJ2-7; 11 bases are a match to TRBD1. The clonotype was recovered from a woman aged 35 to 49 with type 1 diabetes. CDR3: CASSPGTGGYEQYF. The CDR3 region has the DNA TGTGCCAGCAGCCCAGGGACAGGGGGCTACGAGCAGTACTTC. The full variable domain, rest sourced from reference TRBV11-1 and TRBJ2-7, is EAEVAQSPRYKITEKSQAVAFWCDPISGHATLYWYRQILGQGPELLVQFQDESVVDDSQLPKDRFSAERLKGVDSTLKIQPAELGDSAMYLCASSPGTGGYEQYFGPGTRLTVT.